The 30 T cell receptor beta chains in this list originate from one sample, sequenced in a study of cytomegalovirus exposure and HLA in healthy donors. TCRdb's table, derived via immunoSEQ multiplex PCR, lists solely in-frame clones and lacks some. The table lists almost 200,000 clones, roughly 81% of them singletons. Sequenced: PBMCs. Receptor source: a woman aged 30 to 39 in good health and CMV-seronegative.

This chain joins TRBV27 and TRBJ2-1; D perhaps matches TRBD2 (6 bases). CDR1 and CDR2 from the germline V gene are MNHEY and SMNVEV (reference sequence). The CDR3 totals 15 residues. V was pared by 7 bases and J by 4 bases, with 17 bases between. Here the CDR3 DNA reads TGTGCCAGCACCTCGATTCGGGGGAAATACAATGAGCAGTTCTTC. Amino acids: CASTSIRGKYNEQFF.

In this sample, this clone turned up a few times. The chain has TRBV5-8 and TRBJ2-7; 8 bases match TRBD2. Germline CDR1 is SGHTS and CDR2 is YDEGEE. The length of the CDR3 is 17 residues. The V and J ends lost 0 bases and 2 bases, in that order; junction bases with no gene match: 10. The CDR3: CASSLAGRVPSTYEQYF. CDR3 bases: TGTGCCAGCAGCTTGGCCGGGAGGGTCCCTTCCACCTACGAGCAGTACTTC.

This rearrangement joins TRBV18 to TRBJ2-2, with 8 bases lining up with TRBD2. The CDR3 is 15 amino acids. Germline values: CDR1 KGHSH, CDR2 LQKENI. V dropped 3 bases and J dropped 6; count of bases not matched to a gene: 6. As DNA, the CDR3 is TGTGCCAGCTCACCCCGAAGCGGGAGCCCCGGGGAGCTGTTTTTT. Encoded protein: CASSPRSGSPGELFF.

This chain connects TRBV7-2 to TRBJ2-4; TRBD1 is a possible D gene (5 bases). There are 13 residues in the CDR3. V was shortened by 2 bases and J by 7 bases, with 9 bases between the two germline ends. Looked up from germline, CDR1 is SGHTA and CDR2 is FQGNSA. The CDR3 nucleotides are TGTGCCAGCAGCTTACTACAGGCGAACATTCAGTACTTC. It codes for CASSLLQANIQYF.

CDR3 amino acids: CASSFYETFVYEQFF. The CDR3 DNA follows: TGTGCCAGCAGCTTTTACGAGACTTTCGTGTATGAGCAGTTCTTC. This sequence joins TRBV5-8 and TRBJ2-1; D is unclear. The V gene lost 2 bases and the J gene lost 8 bases, with 17 bases spanning the gap. The CDR3 is 15 residues long. Germline CDR1 and CDR2: SGHTS and YDEGEE.

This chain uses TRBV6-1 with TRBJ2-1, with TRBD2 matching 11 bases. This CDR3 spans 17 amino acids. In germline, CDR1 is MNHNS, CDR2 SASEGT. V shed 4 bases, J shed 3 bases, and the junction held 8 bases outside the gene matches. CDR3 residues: CASSGTSGPNLYNEQFF. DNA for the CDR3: TGTGCCAGCAGTGGGACTAGCGGGCCCAACCTCTACAATGAGCAGTTCTTC.

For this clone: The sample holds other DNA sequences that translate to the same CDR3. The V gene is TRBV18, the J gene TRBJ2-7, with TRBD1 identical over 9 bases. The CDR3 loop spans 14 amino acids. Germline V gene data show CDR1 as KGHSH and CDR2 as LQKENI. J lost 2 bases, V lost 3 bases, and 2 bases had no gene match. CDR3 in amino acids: CASSPGQGTYEQYF. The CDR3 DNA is TGTGCCAGCTCACCGGGACAGGGCACCTACGAGCAGTACTTC.

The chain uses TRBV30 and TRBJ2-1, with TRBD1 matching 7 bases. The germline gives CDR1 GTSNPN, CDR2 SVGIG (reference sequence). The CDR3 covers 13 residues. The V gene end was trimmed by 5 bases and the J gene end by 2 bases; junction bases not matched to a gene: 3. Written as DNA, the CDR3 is TGTGCCTGGCAAGGACAGGCCTACAATGAGCAGTTCTTC. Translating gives CAWQGQAYNEQFF.

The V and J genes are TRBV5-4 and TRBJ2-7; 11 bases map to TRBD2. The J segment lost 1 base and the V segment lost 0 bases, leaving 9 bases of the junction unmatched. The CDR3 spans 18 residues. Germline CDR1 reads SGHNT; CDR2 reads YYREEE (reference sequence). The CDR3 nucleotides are TGTGCCAGCAGCTTGGGGGGTCGGGGACTAGCGGCATCCTACGAGCAGTACTTC. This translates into CASSLGGRGLAASYEQYF.

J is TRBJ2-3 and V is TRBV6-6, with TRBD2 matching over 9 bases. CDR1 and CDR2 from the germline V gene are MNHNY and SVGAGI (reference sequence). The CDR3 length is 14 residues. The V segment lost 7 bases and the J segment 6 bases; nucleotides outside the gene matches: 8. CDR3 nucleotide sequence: TGTGCCAGCATGGTGCGGGAGGGCCCTGATACGCAGTATTTT. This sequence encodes CASMVREGPDTQYF.

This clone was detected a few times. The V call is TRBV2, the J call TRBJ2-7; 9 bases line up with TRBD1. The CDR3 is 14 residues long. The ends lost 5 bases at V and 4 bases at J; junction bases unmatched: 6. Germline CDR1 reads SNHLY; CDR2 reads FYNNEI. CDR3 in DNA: TGTGCCAGCAGTTTGGACAGGGGCCCGTACGAGCAGTACTTC. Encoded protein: CASSLDRGPYEQYF. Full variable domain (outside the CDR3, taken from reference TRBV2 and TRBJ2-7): EPEVTQTPSHQVTQMGQEVILRCVPISNHLYFYWYRQILGQKVEFLVSFYNNEISEKSEIFDDQFSVERPDGSNFTLKIRSTKLEDSAMYFCASSLDRGPYEQYFGPGTRLTVT.

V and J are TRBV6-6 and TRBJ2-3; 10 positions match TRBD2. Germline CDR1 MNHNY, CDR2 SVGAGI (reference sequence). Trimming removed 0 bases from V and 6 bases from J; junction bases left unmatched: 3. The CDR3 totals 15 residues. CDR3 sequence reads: CASSYSTSGADTQYF. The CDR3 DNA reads TGTGCCAGCAGTTACTCCACTAGCGGGGCCGATACGCAGTATTTT.

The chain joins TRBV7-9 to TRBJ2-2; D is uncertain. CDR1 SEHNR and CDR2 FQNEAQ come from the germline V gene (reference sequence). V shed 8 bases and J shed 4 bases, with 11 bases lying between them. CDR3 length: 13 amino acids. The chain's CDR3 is CASRSEVTGELFF. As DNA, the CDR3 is TGTGCCAGCCGCTCCGAGGTCACCGGGGAGCTGTTTTTT.

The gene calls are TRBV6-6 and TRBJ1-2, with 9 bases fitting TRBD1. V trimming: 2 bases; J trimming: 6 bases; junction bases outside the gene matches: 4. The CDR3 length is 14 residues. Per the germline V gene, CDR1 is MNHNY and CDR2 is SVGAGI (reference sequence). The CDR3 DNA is TGTGCCAGCAGTTACCGGGGACAGGGAAATGGCTACACCTTC. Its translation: CASSYRGQGNGYTF.

The CDR3 region is CASSHRGGTSGSDEQFF. The CDR3 nucleotides read TGTGCCAGCAGCCACCGAGGCGGGACTAGCGGGAGCGATGAGCAGTTCTTC. V is TRBV4-2 and J is TRBJ2-1, with 14 bases aligning to TRBD2. Trimming took 3 bases from V and 8 from J; bases not matched to a gene: 9. This CDR3 region has 17 residues. The V gene's germline CDR1 is LGHNA and CDR2 YNFKEQ.

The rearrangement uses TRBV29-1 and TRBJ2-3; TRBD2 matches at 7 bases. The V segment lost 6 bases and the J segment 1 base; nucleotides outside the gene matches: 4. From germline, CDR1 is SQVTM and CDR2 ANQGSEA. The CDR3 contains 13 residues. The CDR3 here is CSVLLAGTDTQYF. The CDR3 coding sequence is TGCAGCGTCCTCCTAGCGGGCACAGATACGCAGTATTTT.

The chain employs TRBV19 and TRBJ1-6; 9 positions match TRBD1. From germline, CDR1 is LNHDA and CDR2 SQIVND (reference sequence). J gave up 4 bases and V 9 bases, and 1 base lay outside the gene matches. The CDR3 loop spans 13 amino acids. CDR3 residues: CASGQGYNSPLHF. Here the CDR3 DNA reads TGTGCCAGCGGACAGGGGTATAATTCACCCCTCCACTTT.

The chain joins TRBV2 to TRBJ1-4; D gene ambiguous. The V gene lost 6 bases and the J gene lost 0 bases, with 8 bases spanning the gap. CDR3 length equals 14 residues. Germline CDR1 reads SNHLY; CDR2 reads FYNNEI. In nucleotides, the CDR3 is TGTGCCAGCAGGAGTCAGGCAACTAATGAAAAACTGTTTTTT. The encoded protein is CASRSQATNEKLFF. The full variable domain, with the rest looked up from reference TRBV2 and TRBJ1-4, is EPEVTQTPSHQVTQMGQEVILRCVPISNHLYFYWYRQILGQKVEFLVSFYNNEISEKSEIFDDQFSVERPDGSNFTLKIRSTKLEDSAMYFCASRSQATNEKLFFGSGTQLSVL.

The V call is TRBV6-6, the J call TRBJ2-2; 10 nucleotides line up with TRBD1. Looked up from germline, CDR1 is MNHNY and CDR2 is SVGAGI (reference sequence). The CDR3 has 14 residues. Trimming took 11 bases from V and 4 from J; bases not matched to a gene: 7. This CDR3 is CAVRQGAGTGELFF. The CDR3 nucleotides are TGTGCCGTAAGACAGGGGGCCGGCACCGGGGAGCTGTTTTTT.

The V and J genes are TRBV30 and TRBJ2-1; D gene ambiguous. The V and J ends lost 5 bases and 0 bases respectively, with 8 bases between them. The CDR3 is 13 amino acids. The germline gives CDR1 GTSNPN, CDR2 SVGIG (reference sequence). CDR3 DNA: TGTGCCTGGGTACCGAGCTCCTACAATGAGCAGTTCTTC. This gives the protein CAWVPSSYNEQFF.

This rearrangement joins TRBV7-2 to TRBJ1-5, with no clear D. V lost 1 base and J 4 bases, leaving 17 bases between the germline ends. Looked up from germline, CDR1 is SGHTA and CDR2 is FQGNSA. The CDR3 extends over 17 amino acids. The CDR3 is CASSLVSGTLSNQPQHF. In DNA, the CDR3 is TGTGCCAGCAGCTTAGTATCAGGAACTCTCTCAAATCAGCCCCAGCATTTT.

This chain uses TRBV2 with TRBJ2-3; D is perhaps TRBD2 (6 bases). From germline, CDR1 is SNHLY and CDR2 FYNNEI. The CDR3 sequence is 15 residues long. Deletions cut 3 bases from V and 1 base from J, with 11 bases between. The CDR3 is CASSEISGGTDTQYF. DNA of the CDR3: TGTGCCAGCAGTGAGATTAGCGGAGGCACAGATACGCAGTATTTT.

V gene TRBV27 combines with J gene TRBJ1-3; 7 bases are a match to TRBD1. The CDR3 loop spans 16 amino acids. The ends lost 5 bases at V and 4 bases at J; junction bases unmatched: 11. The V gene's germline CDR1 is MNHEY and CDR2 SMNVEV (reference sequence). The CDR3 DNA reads TGTGCCAGCAGTACCCGGGACAGCCCAAAAGGAAACACCATATATTTT. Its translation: CASSTRDSPKGNTIYF.

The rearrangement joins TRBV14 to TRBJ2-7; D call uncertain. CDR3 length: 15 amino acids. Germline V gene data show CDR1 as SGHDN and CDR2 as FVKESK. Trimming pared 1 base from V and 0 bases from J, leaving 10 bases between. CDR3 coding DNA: TGTGCCAGCAGCCAAGGACACTCGAACTCCTACGAGCAGTACTTC. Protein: CASSQGHSNSYEQYF.

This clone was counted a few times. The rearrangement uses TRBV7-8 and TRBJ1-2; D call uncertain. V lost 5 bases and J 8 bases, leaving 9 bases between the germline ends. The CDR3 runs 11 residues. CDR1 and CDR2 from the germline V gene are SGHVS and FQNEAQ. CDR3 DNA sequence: TGTGCCAGCAGCCGGGAGGGAGGCTACACCTTC. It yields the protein CASSREGGYTF.

CDR3 sequence: CASSLRGRRDSPLHF. Here the CDR3 DNA reads TGTGCCAGCAGTTTGAGAGGGAGGAGGGATTCACCCCTCCACTTT. The genes are TRBV28 and TRBJ1-6; D is ambiguous. Trimming took off 3 bases at V and 8 bases at J, with 14 bases between the two ends. In germline, CDR1 is MDHEN, CDR2 SYDVKM. The CDR3 sequence is 15 residues long.

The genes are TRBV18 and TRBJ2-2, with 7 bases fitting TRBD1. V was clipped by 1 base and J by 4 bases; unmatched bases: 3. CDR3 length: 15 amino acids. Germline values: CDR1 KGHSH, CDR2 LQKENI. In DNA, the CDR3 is TGTGCCAGCTCACCACAGGGGGCTCTCACCGGGGAGCTGTTTTTT. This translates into CASSPQGALTGELFF.

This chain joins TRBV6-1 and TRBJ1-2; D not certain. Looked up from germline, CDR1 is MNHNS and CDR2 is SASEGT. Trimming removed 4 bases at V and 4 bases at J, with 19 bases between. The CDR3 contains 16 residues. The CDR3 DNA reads TGTGCCAGCAGTGGGAGATTTACTCTAGGCTCCTATGGCTACACCTTC. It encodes CASSGRFTLGSYGYTF.

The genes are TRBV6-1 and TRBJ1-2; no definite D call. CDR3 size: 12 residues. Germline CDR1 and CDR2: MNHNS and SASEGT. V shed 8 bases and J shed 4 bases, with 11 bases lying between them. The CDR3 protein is CASALTGYGYTF. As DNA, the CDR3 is TGTGCCAGCGCACTTACCGGCTATGGCTACACCTTC.

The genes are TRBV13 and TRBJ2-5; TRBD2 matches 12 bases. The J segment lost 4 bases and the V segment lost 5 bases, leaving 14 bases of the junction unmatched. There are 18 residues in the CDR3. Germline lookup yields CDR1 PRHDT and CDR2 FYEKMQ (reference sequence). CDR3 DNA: TGTGCCAGCAGCCGCAGACTCCTAGCGGGGGGGTATCGAGAGACCCAGTACTTC. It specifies CASSRRLLAGGYRETQYF.